This entry concerns a single T cell receptor beta chain. The data stem from a study of memory CD4+ T cells and cytomegalovirus serostatus. Original analysis: Out-of-frame sequences were removed, leaving 2,204,828 distinct TCRbeta sequences. Sequencing was performed with immunoSEQ multiplex PCR; in TCRdb, only in-frame clones are kept and a portion is missing. That table gives V, J and clone size, and the DNA gave D and trimming. This table has about 96,000 clones, 80% appearing once. The germline V gene encodes CDR1 SGHTA and CDR2 FQGTGA. Trimming took off 5 bases at V and 4 bases at J, with 17 bases between the two ends. CDR3 length: 15 amino acids. The sort gate was single viable CD3+CD4+CD8-CD45RO+ cells for memory CD4+ T cells.

The clonotype was recovered from an adult in good health and CMV-seropositive. Sequencing was done on a sample of memory CD4+ T cells from blood. This chain connects TRBV7-3 to TRBJ1-1; a weak D match, TRBD1 (6 bases). CDR3 sequence reads: CASSLSQARGTEAFF. The CDR3 nucleotides are TGTGCCAGCAGCCTAAGCCAAGCCAGGGGCACTGAAGCTTTCTTT.